The present T cell receptor (beta chain) was sequenced within a study of human T cells and chemical hapten exposure. Study-level background: Weekly administration of diphenylcyclopropenone to the scalp of patients continued throughout the roughly 22-week study. General observations from the study: Alopecia in the donors means their immune response may deviate from healthy people's. TCRs at high frequency, those above 1 in 1000, did not change with DPC sensitization.

One entry per CDR3 protein, called by TCRdb with MiXCR from the RACE reads. The sample holds 80,000 to 100,000 distinct CDR3 sequences, roughly a tenth seen once. Germline V gene sequence: CDR1 DFQATT, CDR2 SNEGSKA (reference sequence). The CDR3 covers 14 residues. V lost 7 bases and J lost 4; bases outside the gene matches: 11. Time point defined: patch test 3, about 24 weeks after DPC sensitization. Specified treatment: therapeutic diphenylcyclopropenone sensitization with weekly scalp DPC. Total RNA was isolated from whole blood that had not been fractionated. This clonotype was seen a few times. Its antigen remains unknown.

The receptor was derived from a woman aged 45-60 years with alopecia areata. Some clones in this sample may be carry-over from other donors' samples. This chain connects TRBV20-1 to TRBJ1-2; 8 positions match TRBD1. The starting material was whole blood, obtained in connection with sensitization to the hapten diphenylcyclopropenone (DPC). CDR3: CSGPAGQGTYGYTF. CDR3 sequence (DNA): TGCAGTGGACCGGCTGGACAGGGTACCTATGGCTACACCTTC.